This T cell receptor beta chain was profiled in a study of blood T cell repertoires in COVID-19. Study summary: Samples of COVID-19 (acute and convalescent) were obtained from the United States, Italy and Spain. T cells, B-cell-depleted T cells, or PBMCs supplied cDNA or gDNA.

This clone came up once. The ends were cut back, 4 bases at V and 2 bases at J, with 6 bases in the middle. The length of the CDR3 is 13 residues. Germline values: CDR1 MNHNY, CDR2 SVGAGI (reference sequence). In the original processing: Amplification with reference gene primers provided the estimates of nucleated cell counts. TCRdb's table, derived via immunoSEQ multiplex PCR, lists solely in-frame clones and lacks some. For V, J and clone size, that table is used; D and trimming come from the DNA. In the table there are 75,000 to 95,000 clones, 88% of which are singletons. V gene TRBV6-6 combines with J gene TRBJ2-1, with D perhaps TRBD1 (5 bases). The clonotype was recovered from a woman over 75 with acute or convalescent COVID-19. Sequencing was performed on peripheral blood. The CDR3 reads CASSLDTYNEQFF. DNA for the CDR3: TGTGCCAGCAGTTTGGACACCTACAATGAGCAGTTCTTC.